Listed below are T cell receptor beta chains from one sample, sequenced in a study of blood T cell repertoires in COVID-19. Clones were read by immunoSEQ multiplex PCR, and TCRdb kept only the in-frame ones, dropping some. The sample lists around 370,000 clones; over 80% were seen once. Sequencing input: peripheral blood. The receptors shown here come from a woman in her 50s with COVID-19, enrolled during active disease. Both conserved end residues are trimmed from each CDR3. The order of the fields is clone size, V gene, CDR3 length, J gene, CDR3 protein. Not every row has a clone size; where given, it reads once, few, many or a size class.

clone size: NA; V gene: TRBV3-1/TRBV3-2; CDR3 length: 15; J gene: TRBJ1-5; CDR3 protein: ASSQGTVGASNQPQH
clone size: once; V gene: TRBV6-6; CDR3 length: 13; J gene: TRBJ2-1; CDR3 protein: ASRAASVYYNEQF
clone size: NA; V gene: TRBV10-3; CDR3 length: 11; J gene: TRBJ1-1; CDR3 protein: AITRTENTEAF
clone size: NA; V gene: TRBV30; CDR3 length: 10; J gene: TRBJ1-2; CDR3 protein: AWSARDFSYT
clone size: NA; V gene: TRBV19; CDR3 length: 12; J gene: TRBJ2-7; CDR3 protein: ASSIGTGAYEQY
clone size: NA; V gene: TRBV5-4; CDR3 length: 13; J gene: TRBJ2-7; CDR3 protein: ATKLSLAGDYEQY
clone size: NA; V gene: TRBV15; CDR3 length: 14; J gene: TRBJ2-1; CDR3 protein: ATSRDRLGTYNEQF
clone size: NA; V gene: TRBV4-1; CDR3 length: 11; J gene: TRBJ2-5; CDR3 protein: ASSPPGQETQY
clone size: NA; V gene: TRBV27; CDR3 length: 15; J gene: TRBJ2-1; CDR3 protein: ASTPMGLAGGTNEQF
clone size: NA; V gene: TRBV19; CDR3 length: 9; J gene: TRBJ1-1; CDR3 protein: ASSSAYLAF
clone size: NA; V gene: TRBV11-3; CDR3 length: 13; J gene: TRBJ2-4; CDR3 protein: ASSFSGVAKNIQY
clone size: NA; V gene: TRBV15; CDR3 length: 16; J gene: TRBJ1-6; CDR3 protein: ATSMRGEVSSYNSPLH
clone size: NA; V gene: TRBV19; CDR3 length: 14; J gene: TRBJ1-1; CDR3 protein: ASSNRQGRMNTEAF
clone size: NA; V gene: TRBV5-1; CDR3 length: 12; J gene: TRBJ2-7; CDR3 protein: ASTQTSGAYEQY
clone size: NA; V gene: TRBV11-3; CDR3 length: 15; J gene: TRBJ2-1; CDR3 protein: ASSFLLGRRAYNEQF
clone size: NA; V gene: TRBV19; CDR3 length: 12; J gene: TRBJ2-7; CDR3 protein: ATYAGTGMGEQY
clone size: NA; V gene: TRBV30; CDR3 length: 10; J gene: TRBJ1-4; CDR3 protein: AGGTFNEKLF
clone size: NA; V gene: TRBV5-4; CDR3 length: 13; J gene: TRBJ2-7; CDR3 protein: ASSPQSSGYYEQY
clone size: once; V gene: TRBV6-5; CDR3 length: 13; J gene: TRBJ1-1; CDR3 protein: ASTPPGTGATEAF
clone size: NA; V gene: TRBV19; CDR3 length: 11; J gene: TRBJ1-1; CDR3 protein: AIRQGVNTEAF
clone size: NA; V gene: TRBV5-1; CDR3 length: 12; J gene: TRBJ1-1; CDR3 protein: ASSLGDRNTEAF
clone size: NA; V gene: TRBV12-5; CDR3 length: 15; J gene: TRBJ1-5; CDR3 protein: ASGPTGGSYSNQPQH
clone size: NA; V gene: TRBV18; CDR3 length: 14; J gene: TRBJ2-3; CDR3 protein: ASSPIPGLAGDTQY
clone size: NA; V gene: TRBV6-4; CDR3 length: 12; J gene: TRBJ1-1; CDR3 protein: ASRKTGTEDEAF
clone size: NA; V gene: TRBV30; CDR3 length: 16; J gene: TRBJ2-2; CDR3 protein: AWSPPPSAGPRTGELF
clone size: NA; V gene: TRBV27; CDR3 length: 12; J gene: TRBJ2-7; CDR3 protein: ASRGGLDVEKQY
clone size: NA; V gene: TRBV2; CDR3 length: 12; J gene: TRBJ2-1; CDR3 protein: ASLGSGRANEQF
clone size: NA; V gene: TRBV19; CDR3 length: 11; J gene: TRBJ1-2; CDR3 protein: ASSTGGFYGYT
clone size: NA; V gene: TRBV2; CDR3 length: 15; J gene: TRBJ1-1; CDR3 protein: ASSERARGTMNTEAF
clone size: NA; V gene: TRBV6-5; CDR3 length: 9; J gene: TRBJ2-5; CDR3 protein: ASSFPETQY
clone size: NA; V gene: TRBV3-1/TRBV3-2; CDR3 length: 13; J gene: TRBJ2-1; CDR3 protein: ASSQSGTSGREQF
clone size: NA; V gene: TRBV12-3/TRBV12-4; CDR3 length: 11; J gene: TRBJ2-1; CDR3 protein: AITRGSYNEQF
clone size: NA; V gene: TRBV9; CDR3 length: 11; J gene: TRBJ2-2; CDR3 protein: ASSVRYTGELF
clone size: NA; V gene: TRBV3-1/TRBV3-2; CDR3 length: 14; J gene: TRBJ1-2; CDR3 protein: ASSQSRGGMNYGYT
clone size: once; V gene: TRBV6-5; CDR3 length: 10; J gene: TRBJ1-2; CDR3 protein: ASSPTQYGYT
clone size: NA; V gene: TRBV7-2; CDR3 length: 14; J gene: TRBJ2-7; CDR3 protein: ASSLLGPLSSYEQY
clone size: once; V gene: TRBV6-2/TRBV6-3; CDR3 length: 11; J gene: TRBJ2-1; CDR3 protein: ASSLGQYNEQF
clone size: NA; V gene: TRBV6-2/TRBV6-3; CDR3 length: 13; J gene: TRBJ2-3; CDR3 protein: ASSFITSSTDTQY
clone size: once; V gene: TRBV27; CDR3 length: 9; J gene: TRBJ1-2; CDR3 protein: ASSFSGVYT
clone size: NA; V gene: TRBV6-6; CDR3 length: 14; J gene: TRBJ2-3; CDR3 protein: ASSYYSSGSADTQY
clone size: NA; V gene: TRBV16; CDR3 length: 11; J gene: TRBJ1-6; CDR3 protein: ASSQWGVSPLH
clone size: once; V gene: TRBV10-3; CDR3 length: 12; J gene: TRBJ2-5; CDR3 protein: AISDPGLQETQY
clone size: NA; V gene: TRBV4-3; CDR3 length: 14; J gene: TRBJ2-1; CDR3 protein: ASSQDSGTGGNEQF
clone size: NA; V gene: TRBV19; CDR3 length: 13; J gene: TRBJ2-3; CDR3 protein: ASRGTSVSTDTQY
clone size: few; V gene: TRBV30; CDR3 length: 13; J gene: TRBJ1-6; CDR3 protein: AWRGGSSYNSPLH
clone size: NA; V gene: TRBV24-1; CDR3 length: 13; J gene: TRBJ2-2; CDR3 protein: ATSGSTGLTGELF
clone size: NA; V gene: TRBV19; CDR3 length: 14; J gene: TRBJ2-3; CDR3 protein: ASSIGQGKGTDTQY
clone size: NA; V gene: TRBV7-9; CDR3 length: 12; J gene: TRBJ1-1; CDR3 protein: ASSRGGLGTEAF
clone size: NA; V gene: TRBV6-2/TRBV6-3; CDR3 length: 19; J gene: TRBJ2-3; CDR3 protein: ASSYSIFPQPGGRGTDTQY
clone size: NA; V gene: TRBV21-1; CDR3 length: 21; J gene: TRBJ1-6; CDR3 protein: ASRVFVRKRDTTKSSYNSPLH
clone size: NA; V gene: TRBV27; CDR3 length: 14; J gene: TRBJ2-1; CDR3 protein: ASSLSPSGIDNEQF
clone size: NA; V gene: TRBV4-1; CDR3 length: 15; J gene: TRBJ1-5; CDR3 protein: ASSQPTGSRRNQPQH
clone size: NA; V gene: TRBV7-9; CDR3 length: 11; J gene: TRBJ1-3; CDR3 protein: ASSLVLGNTIY
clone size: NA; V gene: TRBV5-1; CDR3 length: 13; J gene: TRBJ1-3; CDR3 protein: ASSLGDSSGNTIY
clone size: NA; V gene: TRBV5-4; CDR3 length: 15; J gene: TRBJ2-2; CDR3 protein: ASSGVAGVMHTGELF
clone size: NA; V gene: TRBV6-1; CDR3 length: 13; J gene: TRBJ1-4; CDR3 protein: ASSEGSAGNEKLF
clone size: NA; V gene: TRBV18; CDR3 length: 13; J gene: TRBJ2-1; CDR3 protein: ASSLRTQRNNEQF
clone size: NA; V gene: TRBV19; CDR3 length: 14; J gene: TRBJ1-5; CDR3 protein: ASSILVGQGNQPQH
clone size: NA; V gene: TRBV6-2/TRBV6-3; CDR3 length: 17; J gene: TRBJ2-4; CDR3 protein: ASSYSIREGIKAKNIQY